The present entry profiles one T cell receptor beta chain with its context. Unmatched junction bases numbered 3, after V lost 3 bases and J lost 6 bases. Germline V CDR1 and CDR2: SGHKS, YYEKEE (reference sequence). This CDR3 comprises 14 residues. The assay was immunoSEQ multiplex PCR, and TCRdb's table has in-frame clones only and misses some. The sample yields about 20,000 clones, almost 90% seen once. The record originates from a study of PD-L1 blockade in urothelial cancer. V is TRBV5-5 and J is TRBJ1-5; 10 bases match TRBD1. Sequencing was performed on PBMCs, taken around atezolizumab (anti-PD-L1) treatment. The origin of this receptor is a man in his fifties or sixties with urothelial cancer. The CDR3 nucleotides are TGTGCCAGCAGCTACCGGGACAGGGGTCAGCCCCAGCATTTT. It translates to CASSYRDRGQPQHF. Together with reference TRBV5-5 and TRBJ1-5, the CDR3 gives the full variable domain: DAGVTQSPTHLIKTRGQQVTLRCSPISGHKSVSWYQQVLGQGPQFIFQYYEKEERGRGNFPDRFSARQFPNYSSELNVNALLLGDSALYLCASSYRDRGQPQHFGDGTRLSIL.